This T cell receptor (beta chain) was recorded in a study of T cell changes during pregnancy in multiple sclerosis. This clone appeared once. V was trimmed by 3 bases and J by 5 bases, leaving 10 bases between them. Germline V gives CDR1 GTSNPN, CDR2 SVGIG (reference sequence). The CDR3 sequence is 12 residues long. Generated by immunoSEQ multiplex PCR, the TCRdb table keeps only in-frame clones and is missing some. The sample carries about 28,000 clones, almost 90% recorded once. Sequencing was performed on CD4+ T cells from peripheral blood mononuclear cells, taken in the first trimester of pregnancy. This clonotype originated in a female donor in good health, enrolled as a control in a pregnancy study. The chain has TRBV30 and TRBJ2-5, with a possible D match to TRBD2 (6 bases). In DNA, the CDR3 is TGTGCCTGGAGAGGCGGGGCGGAGACCCAGTACTTC. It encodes CAWRGGAETQYF.